Following are 26 T cell receptor beta chains from one sample sequenced in a study of chemoradiotherapy in HPV16-positive cancers (dated 2022 in TCRdb). The method behind the library was the immunoSEQ multiplex PCR assay. Sourced from immuneACCESS, this table was stored by TCRdb with only in-frame sequences that have V and J called. A share of the clones is absent; for the studies checked, an unresolved V gene accounts for under half, and the remainder has no known explanation. This sample is represented by over 13,000 clones; just under 80% of them were singletons. The ten biggest clones cover around 9.9% of the sample. This sample was obtained from a patient who underwent chemoradiotherapy. The receptors shown here come from a human donor with HPV-associated anogenital cancer.

On this clone: Other DNA sequences in this specimen translate into the identical CDR3. The rearrangement uses TRBV4-1 and TRBJ2-3; D remains unclear. The ends were cut back, 1 base at V and 1 base at J, with 6 bases in the middle. Germline-derived CDR1 and CDR2 are MGHRA and YSYEKL. The CDR3 runs 14 residues. The CDR3 is CASSQVSRTDTQYF. CDR3 in DNA: TGCGCCAGCAGCCAAGTGTCTCGCACAGATACGCAGTATTTT.

For the CDR3, the DNA is TGCGCCAGCAGCCCAAATCAGGAGACCCAGTACTTC. It encodes CASSPNQETQYF. J is TRBJ2-5 and V is TRBV4-1; D is ambiguous. The germline gives CDR1 MGHRA, CDR2 YSYEKL. The CDR3 runs 12 residues. V was pared by 4 bases and J by 5 bases, with 8 bases between.

The chain uses TRBV5-5 and TRBJ2-1; the D is unclear. Trimming removed 2 bases from V and 2 bases from J, with 11 bases in between. The CDR3 spans 15 residues. CDR1 is SGHKS and CDR2 is YYEKEE in the germline V gene (reference sequence). The CDR3 loop is CASSFMVGTYNEQFF. CDR3 coding DNA: TGTGCCAGCAGCTTTATGGTGGGAACCTACAATGAGCAGTTCTTC.

The chain has TRBV5-1 and TRBJ2-7; 7 bases match TRBD1. Germline lookup yields CDR1 SGHRS and CDR2 YFSETQ. The CDR3 length is 14 residues. J lost 3 bases, V lost 4 bases, and 7 bases had no gene match. CDR3 in amino acids: CASSSRQGHYEQYF. CDR3 nucleotides: TGCGCCAGCAGCAGTAGACAGGGTCACTACGAGCAGTACTTC.

The V gene is TRBV29-1, the J gene TRBJ1-2; D not resolved. Deletions cut 4 bases from V and 0 bases from J, with 6 bases between. Germline V CDR1 and CDR2: SQVTM, ANQGSEA. CDR3 length equals 12 residues. The chain's CDR3 is CSVGPANYGYTF. The CDR3 coding sequence is TGCAGCGTTGGTCCCGCTAACTATGGCTACACCTTC.

This CDR3 reads CSARETYEQYF. The CDR3 DNA reads TGCAGTGCTAGAGAGACGTACGAGCAGTACTTC. The V call is TRBV20-1, the J call TRBJ2-7; no clear D gene. The CDR3 runs to 11 residues. Trimming took 0 bases from V and 4 from J, leaving 4 bases between them. Germline assignment: CDR1 DFQATT and CDR2 SNEGSKA (reference sequence).

The J gene is TRBJ2-5, the V gene TRBV6-1; TRBD2 matches 11 bases. The V and J ends lost 5 bases and 5 bases, in that order; junction bases with no gene match: 4. The length of the CDR3 is 14 residues. The germline gives CDR1 MNHNS, CDR2 SASEGT. The CDR3 loop is CASSYLAGGETQYF. The CDR3 bases are TGTGCCAGCAGTTATCTAGCGGGGGGTGAGACCCAGTACTTC.

The J gene is TRBJ2-6, the V gene TRBV4-2; tentative D call: TRBD1 (5 bases). The CDR3 contains 19 residues. Per the germline V gene, CDR1 is LGHNA and CDR2 is YNFKEQ. V lost 3 bases and J lost 4, with 22 bases in between. Here the CDR3 reads CASSQTEGKGWAGANVLTF. The CDR3 coding sequence is TGTGCCAGCAGCCAGACCGAAGGGAAGGGGTGGGCCGGGGCCAACGTCCTGACTTTC.

This clone was recorded a few times. The chain has TRBV7-2 and TRBJ1-1, with D unresolved. The V end was cut by 2 bases, the J end by 1 base, with 8 bases between. From germline, CDR1 is SGHTA and CDR2 FQGNSA. This CDR3 has 14 amino acids. CDR3 DNA sequence: TGTGCCAGCAGCTTAAAGGCGGGGAACACTGAAGCTTTCTTT. It codes for CASSLKAGNTEAFF.

The sample holds one count of this clone. The genes are TRBV7-2 and TRBJ1-2; D possibly corresponds to TRBD1 (5 bases). V gave up 7 bases and J gave up 5 bases, with 11 bases separating them. This CDR3 spans 12 amino acids. The V gene's germline CDR1 is SGHTA and CDR2 FQGNSA. CDR3 nucleotide sequence: TGTGCCAGCAACAACAAGGGGTATGGCTACACCTTC. As protein: CASNNKGYGYTF.

The V call is TRBV21-1, the J call TRBJ2-5; the D call TRBD2 from the table was never checked on the DNA. TRBV21-1 is assigned pseudogene status. The CDR3 is 9 residues long. CDR3 in amino acids: CAQGGTQYF. CDR3 sequence (DNA): TGTGCCCAGGGAGGAACCCAGTACTTC.

V gene TRBV5-6 combines with J gene TRBJ1-1; D is undetermined. Germline V gene sequence: CDR1 SGHDT, CDR2 YYEEEE. Trimming removed 5 bases from V and 8 bases from J, with 13 bases in between. CDR3 length equals 12 residues. DNA of the CDR3: TGTGCCAGCAGTTACGCCCTAGGGGAAGCTTTCTTT. It encodes CASSYALGEAFF. Drawing the rest from reference TRBV5-6 and TRBJ1-1, the complete variable domain is DAGVTQSPTHLIKTRGQQVTLRCSPKSGHDTVSWYQQALGQGPQFIFQYYEEEERQRGNFPDRFSGHQFPNYSSELNVNALLLGDSALYLCASSYALGEAFFGQGTRLTVV.

This clone showed up just once. This sequence joins TRBV4-2 and TRBJ1-5; D may be TRBD1 (5 bases). The CDR3 is made up of 14 amino acids. Trimming shortened V by 1 base and J by 5 bases, and 9 bases separated the two germline ends. CDR1 and CDR2 (germline): LGHNA, YNFKEQ. CDR3 coding DNA: TGTGCCAGCAGCCAAGTAACGGGGGATCAGCCCCAGCATTTT. Translation gives CASSQVTGDQPQHF.

In this sample, this clone turned up once. The J gene is TRBJ2-2, the V gene TRBV4-2; the match to TRBD1 covers 8 bases. V lost 6 bases and J lost 1; bases outside the gene matches: 4. The CDR3 sequence is 15 residues long. The germline gives CDR1 LGHNA, CDR2 YNFKEQ. The CDR3 DNA reads as TGTGCCAGCAGTCGACAGGGGCTGAACACCGGGGAGCTGTTTTTT. Translation: CASSRQGLNTGELFF.

The rearrangement uses TRBV5-6 and TRBJ2-2; D gene unclear. Trimming removed 4 bases at V and 0 bases at J, with 19 bases between. The CDR3 runs to 18 residues. Germline V CDR1 and CDR2: SGHDT, YYEEEE. The CDR3 sequence: CASSPQRGDIANTGELFF. CDR3 DNA: TGTGCCAGCAGCCCCCAGAGAGGAGATATCGCGAACACCGGGGAGCTGTTTTTT.

With respect to this clone: At one of its ends the junction is not consistent with the germline gene, which may arise from a read error. The chain has TRBV27 and TRBJ1-1; TRBD1 matches at 8 bases. There are 15 residues in the CDR3. CDR1 MNHEY and CDR2 SMNVEV come from the germline V gene (reference sequence). The CDR3 protein is CASSLSRTGSTEAFF. CDR3 in DNA: TGTGCCAGCAGTTTATCACGGACAGGGAGCACTGAAGCCTTCTTT.

The chain joins TRBV28 to TRBJ2-7, with D hard to call. The V end was cut by 5 bases, the J end by 0 bases, with 5 bases between. This CDR3 is 12 amino acids long. Germline V gene data show CDR1 as MDHEN and CDR2 as SYDVKM. As DNA, the CDR3 is TGTGCCAGCAGTGGGATCTCCTACGAGCAGTACTTC. Protein: CASSGISYEQYF.

The chain has TRBV29-1 and TRBJ1-1, with a possible D match to TRBD1 (6 bases). CDR1 is SQVTM, CDR2 ANQGSEA, per germline. This CDR3 region has 14 residues. Trimming cost V 2 bases and J 1 base, with 11 bases left between them. The chain's CDR3 is CSVEFTGPNTEAFF. CDR3 in DNA: TGCAGCGTTGAATTTACAGGGCCGAACACTGAAGCTTTCTTT.

The CDR3 coding sequence is TGTGCCAGCAGCCAAGAAGCGGTGACAGCCTCTGGGGCCAACGTCCTGACTTTC. This sequence encodes CASSQEAVTASGANVLTF. The chain employs TRBV4-2 and TRBJ2-6; D is perhaps TRBD1 or TRBD2 (5 bases each). This CDR3 spans 18 amino acids. The V end was cut by 0 bases, the J end by 0 bases, with 12 bases between. Per the germline V gene, CDR1 is LGHNA and CDR2 is YNFKEQ.

This chain links TRBV7-2 with TRBJ2-3; TRBD2 matches at 8 bases. The V gene end was trimmed by 5 bases and the J gene end by 2 bases; junction bases not matched to a gene: 6. The CDR3 length is 15 residues. Germline V lookup: CDR1 SGHTA, CDR2 FQGNSA. The CDR3 region is CASSLSGAITDTQYF. The CDR3 nucleotides are TGTGCCAGCAGCCTTAGCGGGGCCATCACAGATACGCAGTATTTT.

In its sample, this clone was seen a few times. V is TRBV7-9 and J is TRBJ1-1; D unresolved. V was pared by 0 bases and J by 1 base, with 6 bases between. The CDR3 has 14 amino acids. The germline V gene encodes CDR1 SEHNR and CDR2 FQNEAQ (reference sequence). CDR3 loop: CASSLAKGNTEAFF. In nucleotides, the CDR3 is TGTGCCAGCAGCTTAGCGAAAGGGAACACTGAAGCTTTCTTT.

This clone was detected only once. The CDR3 DNA is TGTGCCTGGGAACAGCGTGGCCAGGGGGGCTATGGCTACACCTTC. It translates to CAWEQRGQGGYGYTF. The chain recombines TRBV30 with TRBJ1-2; TRBD1 aligns across 7 bases. The junction had 13 bases not matched to a gene; V was cut back by 5 bases and J by 4 bases. CDR3 size: 15 residues. Germline V gene lookup returns CDR1 GTSNPN and CDR2 SVGIG (reference sequence).

This chain uses TRBV25-1 with TRBJ1-3; no clear D gene. Per the germline V gene, CDR1 is MGHDK and CDR2 is SYGVNS. CDR3 length equals 15 residues. The V and J ends lost 1 base and 2 bases respectively, with 9 bases between them. In DNA, the CDR3 is TGTGCCAGCAGTGAATCGGCATTTCCTGGAAACACCATATATTTT. Protein sequence: CASSESAFPGNTIYF.

This clone was detected once. The genes are TRBV19 and TRBJ1-4; 10 bases are shared with TRBD1. The ends lost 5 bases at V and 8 bases at J; junction bases unmatched: 5. This CDR3 contains 14 residues. Germline V lookup: CDR1 LNHDA, CDR2 SQIVND (reference sequence). This CDR3 is CASSAPDRGEKLFF. In DNA, the CDR3 is TGTGCCAGTAGTGCCCCGGACAGGGGGGAAAAACTGTTTTTT.

The chain is built from TRBV5-4 and TRBJ1-1; maybe TRBD1 (5 bases). CDR1 SGHNT and CDR2 YYREEE come from the germline V gene (reference sequence). The CDR3 is made up of 17 amino acids. V lost 0 bases and J lost 1, with 16 bases in between. As DNA, the CDR3 is TGTGCCAGCAGCTTGGAGGTGGCCAGTGGGGGGAACACTGAAGCTTTCTTT. As protein: CASSLEVASGGNTEAFF.

CDR3 bases: TGTGCCAGCATGAATGGTGGTGCCTACAATGAGCAGTTCTTC. As protein: CASMNGGAYNEQFF. This chain uses TRBV28 with TRBJ2-1, with D unclear. Per the germline V gene, CDR1 is MDHEN and CDR2 is SYDVKM. V was cut by 7 bases and J by 2 bases, with 12 bases left in between. This CDR3 contains 14 residues.